These 18 T cell receptor beta chains originate from one sample sequenced in a study of radiation and T cells in renal cell carcinoma. Time point denoted: blood 4 weeks post-SBRT, at nephrectomy. Regarding treatment: 15 Gy SBRT to primary tumor, nephrectomy 4 weeks later. Libraries were prepared by immunoSEQ multiplex PCR; TCRdb keeps only in-frame clonotypes and omits some of them. The sample yields tens of thousands of clones, 70% to 90% seen once. The sequenced sample was blood, obtained from a patient whose treatment included radiotherapy and nephrectomy. Source of these receptors: a man over 45 with renal cell carcinoma.

This sequence joins TRBV29-1 and TRBJ2-3; TRBD1 aligns across 7 bases. This CDR3 spans 12 amino acids. Trimming cost V 7 bases and J 3 bases; bases outside gene matches: 4. Germline lookup yields CDR1 SQVTM and CDR2 ANQGSEA. CDR3 in DNA: TGCAGCGGCGGACAGGTTACAGATACGCAGTATTTT. Translation gives CSGGQVTDTQYF.

The rearrangement uses TRBV7-8 and TRBJ2-3; D remains unclear. Germline V gene lookup returns CDR1 SGHVS and CDR2 FQNEAQ. V was clipped by 1 base and J by 2 bases, with 13 bases between them. The CDR3 consists of 16 residues. The CDR3 reads CASSLVLRVDTDTQYF. CDR3 nucleotides: TGTGCCAGCAGCTTAGTTCTTAGGGTGGACACAGATACGCAGTATTTT. Full variable domain (rest looked up from reference TRBV7-8 and TRBJ2-3): GAGVSQSPRYKVAKRGQDVALRCDPISGHVSLFWYQQALGQGPEFLTYFQNEAQLDKSGLPSDRFFAERPEGSVSTLKIQRTQQEDSAVYLCASSLVLRVDTDTQYFGPGTRLTVL.

The chain combines TRBV6-4 with TRBJ1-1, with 8 bases lining up with TRBD1. With 4 bases clipped from V and 11 bases from J, the junction kept 9 bases outside the gene matches. The germline V gene encodes CDR1 MRHNA and CDR2 SNTAGT. The CDR3 is made up of 13 amino acids. CDR3 coding DNA: TGTGCCAGCAGTGGCGTATTCAGGGGGCCTGCTTTCTTT. Encoded protein: CASSGVFRGPAFF.

The chain has TRBV27 and TRBJ1-1; 7 bases align to TRBD1. The CDR3 is 16 amino acids. Germline assignment: CDR1 MNHEY and CDR2 SMNVEV (reference sequence). Unmatched junction bases numbered 11, after V lost 5 bases and J lost 2 bases. CDR3 in amino acids: CASSRYRGGVNTEAFF. The CDR3 DNA sequence: TGTGCCAGCAGTCGCTACAGGGGAGGGGTTAACACTGAAGCTTTCTTT.

J is TRBJ2-2 and V is TRBV14, with D uncertain. Trimming removed 3 bases at V and 3 bases at J, with 2 bases between. The CDR3 extends over 12 amino acids. The V gene's germline CDR1 is SGHDN and CDR2 FVKESK. CDR3 sequence: CASSQYTGELFF. The CDR3 DNA follows: TGTGCCAGCAGCCAGTACACCGGGGAGCTGTTTTTT.

The rearrangement joins TRBV29-1 to TRBJ2-7; 10 positions agree with TRBD1. Germline values: CDR1 SQVTM, CDR2 ANQGSEA. The V segment lost 7 bases and the J segment 2 bases; nucleotides outside the gene matches: 5. The CDR3 runs to 13 residues. The CDR3 spells CSGGTGVTYEQYF. CDR3 in DNA: TGCAGCGGGGGGACAGGGGTGACCTACGAGCAGTACTTC.

This clone was seen more than once but under ten times. The DNA for the CDR3 is TGCGCCAGCAGCTTGGACGTTTATGGCTACACCTTC. Amino acid sequence: CASSLDVYGYTF. This chain joins TRBV5-1 and TRBJ1-2, with D hard to call. The germline V gene has CDR1 SGHRS and CDR2 YFSETQ. The CDR3 loop spans 12 amino acids. V shed 0 bases and J shed 5 bases, with 5 bases lying between them. The full variable domain, with the rest looked up from reference TRBV5-1 and TRBJ1-2, is KAGVTQTPRYLIKTRGQQVTLSCSPISGHRSVSWYQQTPGQGLQFLFEYFSETQRNKGNFPGRFSGRQFSNSRSEMNVSTLELGDSALYLCASSLDVYGYTFGSGTRLTVV.

The chain couples TRBV5-4 to TRBJ2-2, with 8 positions matching TRBD2. Germline assignment: CDR1 SGHNT and CDR2 YYREEE (reference sequence). The junction had 6 bases not matched to a gene; V was cut back by 4 bases and J by 1 base. The CDR3 length is 16 residues. The CDR3 is CASSETGGKNTGELFF. CDR3 coding DNA: TGTGCCAGCAGCGAAACGGGGGGGAAGAACACCGGGGAGCTGTTTTTT.

The chain couples TRBV29-1 to TRBJ2-7, with a tentative D call TRBD1 (6 bases). The CDR3 sequence is 14 residues long. Looked up from germline, CDR1 is SQVTM and CDR2 is ANQGSEA. V shed 5 bases and J shed 3 bases, with 17 bases lying between them. This CDR3 is CSVTFRDMGYEQYF. The CDR3 coding sequence is TGCAGCGTTACATTCCGGGACATGGGCTACGAGCAGTACTTC.

V is TRBV5-1 and J is TRBJ2-7; D not certain. The CDR3 loop spans 12 amino acids. The ends were cut back, 0 bases at V and 3 bases at J, with 4 bases in the middle. The germline gives CDR1 SGHRS, CDR2 YFSETQ. The CDR3 region is CASSLEYYEQYF. The CDR3 coding sequence is TGCGCCAGCAGCTTGGAATACTACGAGCAGTACTTC.

This chain joins TRBV4-1 and TRBJ2-2; 15 nucleotides align to TRBD2. Germline V gene data show CDR1 as MGHRA and CDR2 as YSYEKL. V lost 4 bases, J lost 1 base, and 4 bases stayed unmatched. The CDR3 has 18 amino acids. The CDR3 DNA sequence: TGCGCCAGCAGCCCCAGGGGACTAGCGGGAGGGAACACCGGGGAGCTGTTTTTT. This encodes CASSPRGLAGGNTGELFF.

This clone has just a few counts. V gene TRBV6-1 combines with J gene TRBJ1-1, with D uncertain. In germline, CDR1 is MNHNS, CDR2 SASEGT. The CDR3 sequence is 13 residues long. Trimming took off 0 bases at V and 7 bases at J, with 9 bases between the two ends. The CDR3 nucleotides read TGTGCCAGCAGTGAAGCGCCCGGTTTTGAAGCTTTCTTT. This translates into CASSEAPGFEAFF.

This chain uses TRBV21-1 with TRBJ1-6; the table's D call of TRBD1 was not tested on the DNA. TRBV21-1 represents a pseudogene. The CDR3 spans 18 residues. The CDR3 region is CASSKARQGASMKSPLHF. Written as DNA, the CDR3 is TGTGCCAGCAGCAAAGCCCGACAGGGGGCCTCAATGAAATCACCCCTCCACTTT.

Only one count was recorded for this clone. The rearrangement uses TRBV7-2 and TRBJ2-2, with D perhaps being TRBD1 or TRBD2 (5 bases each). There are 14 residues in the CDR3. Between the trimmed V and J ends, which lost 2 bases and 6 bases, there was a span of 10 bases. Germline V gene lookup returns CDR1 SGHTA and CDR2 FQGNSA. The CDR3 sequence: CASSLRGGPGELFF. For the CDR3, the DNA is TGTGCCAGCAGCTTAAGGGGCGGGCCCGGGGAGCTGTTTTTT.

The chain links TRBV4-2 to TRBJ2-7; TRBD2 matches 10 bases. Germline loops: CDR1 LGHNA, CDR2 YNFKEQ. The J segment lost 2 bases and the V segment lost 0 bases, leaving 16 bases of the junction unmatched. CDR3 length: 20 amino acids. CDR3: CASSQDTLAGARTLAYEQYF. The DNA for the CDR3 is TGTGCCAGCAGCCAAGATACGCTAGCGGGAGCAAGAACTCTCGCCTACGAGCAGTACTTC.

The gene calls are TRBV6-1 and TRBJ2-7, with no clear D. V was pared by 1 base and J by 1 base, with 2 bases between. The CDR3 consists of 12 residues. CDR1 and CDR2 (germline): MNHNS, SASEGT. In DNA, the CDR3 is TGTGCCAGCAGTGAAGTTTCCTACGAGCAGTACTTC. Translating it yields CASSEVSYEQYF.

The V gene is TRBV2, the J gene TRBJ2-1; 11 bases match TRBD2. The CDR3 spans 19 residues. The germline CDR1 and CDR2 sequences are SNHLY and FYNNEI. After removal of 4 bases from V and 3 bases from J, the junction contained 14 bases not matched to a gene. The CDR3 sequence is CASSGPGTSGQAYYNEQFF. The CDR3 nucleotides read TGTGCCAGCAGTGGACCCGGGACTAGCGGCCAGGCTTACTACAATGAGCAGTTCTTC.

This chain uses TRBV27 with TRBJ1-6; TRBD1 aligns across 8 bases. Germline V gene sequence: CDR1 MNHEY, CDR2 SMNVEV (reference sequence). This CDR3 is 13 amino acids long. The J segment lost 13 bases and the V segment lost 3 bases, leaving 5 bases of the junction unmatched. CDR3 sequence: CASSFGQGGPLHF. CDR3 bases: TGTGCCAGCAGTTTCGGACAGGGTGGGCCCCTCCACTTT.